This section outlines one T cell receptor beta chain sequence together with its context. This sample's treatment: roughly 20 received Ad26.COV2.S at low or high dose, single or two shots; about five received placebo; per-sample allocation not given. Day 63 following the first vaccine or placebo injection was when the samples were taken. This specimen belongs to a study of Ad26.COV2.S vaccination and SARS-CoV-2 variants. TCRdb keeps only in-frame clones here, not all; method: immunoSEQ multiplex PCR. Of around 300,000 clones in the sample, about 88% were seen once. The source was peripheral blood, collected in a trial of Ad26.COV2.S vaccine versus placebo. This TCR derives from a person aged 18-60 years who received the Ad26.COV2.S COVID-19 vaccine or a placebo.

CDR3 loop: CASSPYDRGIGEQYF. The DNA of the CDR3 is TGTGCCAGCAGCCCATATGACAGGGGGATAGGCGAGCAGTACTTC. The V and J genes are TRBV3-1 (or the pseudogene TRBV3-2) and TRBJ2-7, with 9 bases aligning to TRBD1. Germline CDR1 is LGHDT and CDR2 is YNNKEL (reference sequence). V gave up 4 bases and J gave up 6 bases; unmatched junction bases: 10. The CDR3 runs to 15 residues.